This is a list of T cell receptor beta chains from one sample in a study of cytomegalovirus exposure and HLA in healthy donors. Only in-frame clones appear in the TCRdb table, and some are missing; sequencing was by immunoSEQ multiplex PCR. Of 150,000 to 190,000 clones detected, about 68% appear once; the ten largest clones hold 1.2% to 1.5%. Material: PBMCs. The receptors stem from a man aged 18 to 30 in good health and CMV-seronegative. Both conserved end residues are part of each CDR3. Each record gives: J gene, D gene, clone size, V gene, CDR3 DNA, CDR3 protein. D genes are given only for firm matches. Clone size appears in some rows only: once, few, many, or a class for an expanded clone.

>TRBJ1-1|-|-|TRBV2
TGTGCCAGCAGTAATACCGAAGCGAACACTGAAGCTTTCTTT
CASSNTEANTEAFF
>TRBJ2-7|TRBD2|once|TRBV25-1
TGTGCCAGCAGTAGCGGGAGGTCCGGCGAGCAGTACTTC
CASSSGRSGEQYF
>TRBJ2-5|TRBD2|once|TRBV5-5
TGTGCCAGCAGCTCCGTGGGGACTAGCGGGAGATCTACCCAAGAGACCCAGTACTTC
CASSSVGTSGRSTQETQYF
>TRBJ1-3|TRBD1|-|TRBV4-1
TGCGCCAGCAGCCCGGGACAGCCGGGAAACACCATATATTTT
CASSPGQPGNTIYF
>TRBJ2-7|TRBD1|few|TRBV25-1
TGTGCCAGCAGTGAATCCGCAGGACAGGTTGACTTC
CASSESAGQVDF
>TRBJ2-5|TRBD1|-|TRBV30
TGTGCCTGGGCCGGGACAGGCTTTAAAGAGACCCAGTACTTC
CAWAGTGFKETQYF
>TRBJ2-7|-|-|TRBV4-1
TGCGCCAGCAGCCAAGATGGAGACGGGTTATCCTACGAGCAGTACTTC
CASSQDGDGLSYEQYF
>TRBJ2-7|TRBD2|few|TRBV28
TGTGCCAGCAGCTCCCTGGTTAGCGGGATCCCCAACGAGCAGTACTTC
CASSSLVSGIPNEQYF
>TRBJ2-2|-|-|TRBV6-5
TGTGCCAGCAGTCCGGGGTCCCGGGCAAGCGGGGAGCTGTTTTTT
CASSPGSRASGELFF
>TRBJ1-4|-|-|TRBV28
TGTGCCAGCAGCTCTGGAGGGCAGGGTGAAAAACTGTTTTTT
CASSSGGQGEKLFF
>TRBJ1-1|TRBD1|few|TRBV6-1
TGTGCCAGCAGTGAAGAGGGGACAGGGAACACTGAAGCTTTCTTT
CASSEEGTGNTEAFF
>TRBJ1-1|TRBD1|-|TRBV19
TGTGCCAGTAGCTATTTACAACAGGGGGCCCAAATGAACACTGAAGCTTTCTTT
CASSYLQQGAQMNTEAFF
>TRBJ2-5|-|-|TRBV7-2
TGTGCCAGCAGCCCAACTAGAGATGAGGAGACCCAGTACTTC
CASSPTRDEETQYF
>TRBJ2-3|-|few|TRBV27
TGTGCCAGCAGTCTCTACTCCCCGGGAGAAGATACGCAGTATTTT
CASSLYSPGEDTQYF
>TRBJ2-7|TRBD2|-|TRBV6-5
TGTGCCAGCAGTTACTTGACAACTAGCGGGAGTGCCGAGCAGTACTTC
CASSYLTTSGSAEQYF
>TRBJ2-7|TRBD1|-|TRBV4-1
TGCGCCAGCAGCCAAGAAGCGCAGGGGGTCACCTACGAGCAGTACTTC
CASSQEAQGVTYEQYF
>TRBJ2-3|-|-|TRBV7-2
TGTGCCAGCAGCTTCTTCCTAGATACGCAGTATTTT
CASSFFLDTQYF
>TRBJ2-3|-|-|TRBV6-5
TGTGCCAGCAGTTCAAGGGACTCCCGAGAAGAGTATTTT
CASSSRDSREEYF
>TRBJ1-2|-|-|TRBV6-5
TGTGCCAGCAGTTACCCGGGGTTCAGCTATGGCTACACCTTC
CASSYPGFSYGYTF
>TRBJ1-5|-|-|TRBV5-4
TGTGCCAGCAGCTTGTACGGGGGCAATCAGCCCCAGCATTTT
CASSLYGGNQPQHF
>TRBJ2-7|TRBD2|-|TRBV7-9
TGTGCCAGCAGCTCCCCTCGGACTAGCGGGTCACCCCCCTACGAGCAGTACTTC
CASSSPRTSGSPPYEQYF
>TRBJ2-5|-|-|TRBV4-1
TGCGCCAGCAGCCAAGCCAGGACAGCGTTACAAGAGACCCAGTACTTC
CASSQARTALQETQYF
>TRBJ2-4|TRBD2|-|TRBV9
TGTGCCAGCAGCCTCGGGACTAGCGGGAGGAAGGACATTCAGTACTTC
CASSLGTSGRKDIQYF
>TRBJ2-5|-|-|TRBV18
TGTGCCAGCTCACGTGGCGGGCTAGAGACCCAGTACTTC
CASSRGGLETQYF
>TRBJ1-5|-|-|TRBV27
TGTGCCAGCTCTAAAAACGGGGGAAGCAATCAGCCCCAGCATTTT
CASSKNGGSNQPQHF
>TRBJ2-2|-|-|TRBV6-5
TGTGCCAGCCGGGGATGGACCGGGGAGCTGTTTTTT
CASRGWTGELFF
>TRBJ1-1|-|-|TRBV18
TGTGCCAGCTCACCCCGGGAGACGAACACTGAAGCTTTCTTT
CASSPRETNTEAFF
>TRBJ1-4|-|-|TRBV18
TGTGCCAGCTCACCACGACAGGAGAATGAAAAACTGTTTTTT
CASSPRQENEKLFF
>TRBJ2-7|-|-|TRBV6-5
TGTGCCAGCAGTTACTCGGACCGAGGAGGGCAGTACTTC
CASSYSDRGGQYF
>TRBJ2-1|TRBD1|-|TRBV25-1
TGTGCCAGCAGTAGCCAGGGGGCGCACAATGAGCAGTTCTTC
CASSSQGAHNEQFF
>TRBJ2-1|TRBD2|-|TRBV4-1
TGCGCCAGCAGCCAAGAGGGCAGCGGGAGGGCCCGTGGCAATGAGCAGTTCTTC
CASSQEGSGRARGNEQFF
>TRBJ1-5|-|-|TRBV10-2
TGCGCCAGCAGTGGGAGGGATCAGCCCCAGCATTTT
CASSGRDQPQHF
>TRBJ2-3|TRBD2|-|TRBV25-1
TGTGCCAGCAGTTCCACGGGAGGTACCGATACGCAGTATTTT
CASSSTGGTDTQYF
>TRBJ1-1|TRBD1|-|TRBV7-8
TGTGCCAGCAGCTTAGAGGCGGGACAGGGGTGGACGGCTTTCTTT
CASSLEAGQGWTAFF
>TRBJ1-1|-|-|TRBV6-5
TGTGCCAGCAGTTACACAGGTTCCATGAACACTGAAGCTTTCTTT
CASSYTGSMNTEAFF
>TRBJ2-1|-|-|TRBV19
TGTGCCAGTAGTATAGAAAGGGGCAATGAGCAGTTCTTC
CASSIERGNEQFF
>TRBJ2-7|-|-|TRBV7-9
TGTGCCAGCAGCTTATTGGGCTCCGAGCAGTACTTC
CASSLLGSEQYF
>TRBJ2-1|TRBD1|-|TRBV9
TGTGCCAGCACCTCCTTTGGGGGGACAGGGGGAGGCTACAATGAGCAGTTCTTC
CASTSFGGTGGGYNEQFF